This T cell receptor (beta chain) comes out of a study of OX40 agonist ivuxolimab in advanced cancers. Across the study: Each dose-escalation patient presented with hepatocellular carcinoma, melanoma, renal cell or head and neck cancer. Enrollees could have had prior anti-PD-1, anti-PD-L1 or anti-CTLA-4 therapy, which approximately 38% had received. General study findings and limits: Low clonal expansion, among the lowest seen, marked partial responders at 0.1-3.0 mg/kg.

The CDR3 sequence is 15 residues long. Deletions cut 4 bases from V and 5 bases from J, with 17 bases between. Per the germline V gene, CDR1 is SGHNT and CDR2 is YYREEE (reference sequence). A single count supports this clone. Its antigen is undetermined. This table comes from immunoSEQ multiplex PCR, and its TCRdb copy is limited to in-frame clones, with some not included. The sample lists 65,000 to 75,000 clones, roughly 80% occurring once. This specimen was CD4+ or CD8+ T cells sorted from blood, taken in a trial of the OX40 agonist ivuxolimab. This rearrangement joins TRBV5-4 to TRBJ2-3, with D perhaps matching TRBD2 (6 bases). This receptor was identified in an adult with an advanced solid tumor such as melanoma, head and neck, liver or kidney cancer. The CDR3 region has the DNA TGTGCCAGCAGCCCCTTAGCGGCGAGGGGAGATACGCAGTATTTT. Its protein product is CASSPLAARGDTQYF.